This TCR beta chain was sequenced in a study of identical twins. Notes on the study in general: Without tracking the same donors, conclusions rested on cross-sectional statistical analysis. High-abundance cord blood beta clonotypes had fewer insertions; memory repertoires showed none. The models gave estimates that fell short of the out-of-frame TCR alpha sharing seen in monozygotic twins. Twins shared beta out-of-frame sequences in excess, but this excess was weaker.

MiXCR, run by TCRdb on the 5' RACE reads, gives a single entry per CDR3 protein. The profile shows approximately 700,000 distinct CDR3 sequences, over 5% of them singletons. V was cut by 6 bases and J by 1 base, with 16 bases left in between. The CDR3 length is 16 residues. Germline values: CDR1 MNHNS, CDR2 SASEGT. With regard to this clonotype: As yet, its antigen is unknown.

This clonotype was sampled from a man aged 18 to 30 in good health. The sequencing input was naive T cells sorted from blood. The chain links TRBV6-1 to TRBJ2-4; D not certain. The CDR3 nucleotides are TGTGCCAGCAGGTCCACAAGTGTGGGGGCCAAAAACATTCAGTACTTC. This gives the protein CASRSTSVGAKNIQYF.